A single sample gave rise to the 21 T cell receptor beta chains below, sequenced in a study of human T cells and chemical hapten exposure. TCRdb called the RACE reads again in MiXCR, with one record for every CDR3 protein. The data hold around 70,000 distinct CDR3 sequences, with more than 9.5% observed a single time. Sample time point: patch test 3, about 24 weeks after DPC sensitization. Stated treatment: therapeutic diphenylcyclopropenone sensitization with weekly scalp DPC. This specimen was whole blood, taken in connection with sensitization to the hapten diphenylcyclopropenone (DPC). Receptors originate from a woman aged 45-59 years with alopecia areata. Some clones in this sample may be carry-over from other donors' samples.

This clonotype was seen repeatedly, ten times or more. The rearrangement links TRBV9 to TRBJ2-1; D is perhaps TRBD1 or TRBD2 (5 bases each). Trimming took 6 bases from V and 0 from J, leaving 13 bases between them. The CDR3 consists of 15 residues. CDR1 and CDR2 from the germline V gene are SGDLS and YYNGEE. In DNA, the CDR3 is TGTGCCAGCACCCTGGGACCGGCCTCCTACAATGAGCAGTTCTTC. The encoded protein is CASTLGPASYNEQFF.

This clonotype has ten or more counts. The genes are TRBV18 and TRBJ2-7; 7 nucleotides agree with TRBD1. The CDR3 is 14 residues long. V lost 2 bases, J lost 3 bases, and 4 bases stayed unmatched. Germline CDR1 is KGHSH and CDR2 is LQKENI. The CDR3, as DNA: TGTGCCAGCTCACCAAGGGACAGCTACTACGAGCAGTACTTC. It codes for CASSPRDSYYEQYF.

This chain links TRBV7-6 with TRBJ2-5; D remains ambiguous. Between the trimmed V and J ends, which lost 1 base and 1 base, there was a span of 4 bases. The CDR3 is 13 amino acids. Germline V gene lookup returns CDR1 SGHVS and CDR2 FNYEAQ. CDR3 sequence: CASSLGTQETQYF. For the CDR3, the DNA is TGTGCCAGCAGCTTAGGGACCCAAGAGACCCAGTACTTC.

There are a few counts of this clonotype. The chain employs TRBV6-5 and TRBJ1-1, with D maybe TRBD1 (5 bases). The ends were cut back, 6 bases at V and 0 bases at J, with 11 bases in the middle. In germline, CDR1 is MNHEY, CDR2 SVGAGI. The CDR3 has 14 amino acids. CDR3 sequence (DNA): TGTGCCAGCAGGATTGACAGTCTGAACACTGAAGCTTTCTTT. This encodes CASRIDSLNTEAFF.

This clonotype was detected a few times. V and J are TRBV2 and TRBJ2-6; the match to TRBD1 covers 8 bases. Germline CDR1 is SNHLY and CDR2 is FYNNEI. The CDR3 runs 20 residues. V was pared by 3 bases and J by 1 base, with 14 bases of the junction left unmatched. CDR3 coding DNA: TGTGCCAGCAGTGAGCTACTGGGACAGGTATTTGGTTCTGGGGCCAACGTCCTGACTTTC. Its translation is CASSELLGQVFGSGANVLTF.

This clonotype has a handful of counts. The CDR3 DNA sequence: TGTGCCAGCAGTTTAGGGAGGACAGGGACCCAGCCCCAGCATTTT. Protein product: CASSLGRTGTQPQHF. The chain recombines TRBV12-3 or TRBV12-4 with TRBJ1-5; 8 bases map to TRBD1. J gave up 7 bases and V 1 base, and 6 bases lay outside the gene matches. This CDR3 contains 15 residues.

The chain combines TRBV3-1 with TRBJ1-1; D is possibly TRBD1 (6 bases). Trimming removed 0 bases from V and 7 bases from J, with 9 bases in between. The CDR3 loop spans 13 amino acids. CDR1 and CDR2 (germline): LGHDT, YNNKEL (reference sequence). CDR3 loop: CASSQDLDSEAFF. CDR3 coding DNA: TGTGCCAGCAGCCAAGATCTGGACAGTGAAGCTTTCTTT.

Only a few counts were recorded for this clonotype. This sequence joins TRBV4-1 and TRBJ2-7; 8 bases line up with TRBD2. The length of the CDR3 is 16 residues. V was pared by 2 bases and J by 1 base, with 7 bases of the junction left unmatched. CDR1 is MGHRA, CDR2 YSYEKL, per germline. CDR3 region: CASSQPGVAGSYEQYF. Here the CDR3 DNA reads TGCGCCAGCAGCCAACCCGGGGTAGCGGGATCCTACGAGCAGTACTTC.

This clonotype was counted many times. V and J are TRBV20-1 and TRBJ1-6; tentatively, D is TRBD1 (5 bases). Germline values: CDR1 DFQATT, CDR2 SNEGSKA (reference sequence). The CDR3 consists of 16 residues. Trimming stripped 0 bases from V and 5 bases from J, with 14 bases between. The CDR3: CSARDFIRGNNSPLHF. Here the CDR3 DNA reads TGCAGTGCTAGAGATTTCATCCGGGGGAATAATTCACCCCTCCACTTT.

This clonotype occurred many times. V and J are TRBV6-2 or TRBV6-3 and TRBJ2-2, with D unclear. The V and J ends lost 7 bases and 1 base respectively, with 4 bases between them. CDR3 length: 12 amino acids. CDR1 and CDR2 (germline): MNHEY, SVGEGT. The CDR3 DNA reads TGTGCCAGCACGGAGAACACCGGGGAGCTGTTTTTT. As protein: CASTENTGELFF.

This clonotype was counted ten times or more. The genes are TRBV6-6 and TRBJ2-7; 9 bases line up with TRBD1. V was pared by 6 bases and J by 0 bases, with 6 bases of the junction left unmatched. Germline CDR1 MNHNY, CDR2 SVGAGI (reference sequence). The CDR3 totals 15 residues. DNA of the CDR3: TGTGCCAGCAGAACCGGGACAGGGAGCTCCTACGAGCAGTACTTC. As protein: CASRTGTGSSYEQYF.

This clonotype was recorded a few times. The J gene is TRBJ1-6, the V gene TRBV7-2, with a weak D call TRBD1 (5 bases). Germline values: CDR1 SGHTA, CDR2 FQGNSA. CDR3 length: 19 amino acids. V lost 0 bases and J lost 9, with 24 bases in between. The CDR3 coding sequence is TGTGCCAGCAGCTTAGCGGGGAGGAGCCCAGGGCTGAGGGTTTCACCCCTCCACTTT. Translation gives CASSLAGRSPGLRVSPLHF.

Many counts were recorded for this clonotype. This chain links TRBV12-3 or TRBV12-4 with TRBJ2-5, with 7 bases matching TRBD1. The V gene end was trimmed by 5 bases and the J gene end by 5 bases; junction bases not matched to a gene: 8. The CDR3 covers 14 residues. This CDR3 reads CASSIQGIEETQYF. In DNA, the CDR3 is TGTGCCAGCAGTATACAGGGGATCGAGGAGACCCAGTACTTC.

This clonotype was seen at least ten times. V usage is TRBV6-5 and J usage is TRBJ1-6; TRBD1 agrees at 9 bases. With 2 bases clipped from V and 14 bases from J, the junction kept 10 bases outside the gene matches. Germline V gene sequence: CDR1 MNHEY, CDR2 SVGAGI. The CDR3 extends over 15 amino acids. The CDR3 DNA follows: TGTGCCAGCAGTTACGAAGGGACAGGGAAAGGGTCCCTCCACTTT. Amino acids: CASSYEGTGKGSLHF.

This clonotype came up a few times. The chain joins TRBV18 to TRBJ1-5; tentative D call: TRBD1 (5 bases). The V gene's germline CDR1 is KGHSH and CDR2 LQKENI. The V and J ends lost 2 bases and 10 bases respectively, with 15 bases between them. The CDR3 length is 14 residues. The CDR3 coding sequence is TGTGCCAGCTCACCATTGGGTCGAGGGGAACCCCAGCATTTT. Translated: CASSPLGRGEPQHF.

Concerning this clonotype itself: This may come from a read error, since a much larger clone is one base off. The chain couples TRBV10-1 to TRBJ1-1; unclear D gene. CDR3 size: 13 residues. Germline CDR1 WNHNN, CDR2 SYGVQD (reference sequence). CDR3 in DNA: TGCGCCACCAGTCCCGGCCGGAACACTAAAGCTTTCTTT. This translates into CATSPGRNTKAFF.

This clonotype came up a few times. V usage is TRBV6-1 and J usage is TRBJ1-2; D remains unclear. Trimming removed 4 bases at V and 2 bases at J, with 5 bases between. The V gene's germline CDR1 is MNHNS and CDR2 SASEGT. The CDR3 has 12 residues. This CDR3 reads CASSVGNYGYTF. The CDR3 coding sequence is TGTGCCAGCAGTGTGGGGAACTATGGCTACACCTTC.

CDR3 sequence: CASSLRGGSGNTIYF. The CDR3 DNA sequence: TGTGCCAGCAGCCTCCGGGGTGGCTCTGGAAACACCATATATTTT. The rearrangement links TRBV5-8 to TRBJ1-3, with D hard to call. V shed 4 bases and J shed 0 bases, with 11 bases lying between them. Germline V gene lookup returns CDR1 SGHTS and CDR2 YDEGEE. This CDR3 is 15 amino acids long.

V usage is TRBV20-1 and J usage is TRBJ1-6, with D perhaps matching TRBD1 (5 bases). V was cut by 0 bases and J by 12 bases, with 12 bases left in between. The CDR3 runs to 13 residues. From germline, CDR1 is DFQATT and CDR2 SNEGSKA (reference sequence). CDR3 amino acids: CSAREGPRLPLHF. CDR3 nucleotides: TGCAGTGCTAGAGAGGGACCGCGACTACCCCTCCACTTT.

The genes are TRBV5-1 and TRBJ2-1; D is possibly TRBD1 (6 bases). Germline CDR1 SGHRS, CDR2 YFSETQ. The V and J ends lost 0 bases and 6 bases respectively, with 7 bases between them. The CDR3 sequence is 13 residues long. The CDR3 DNA follows: TGCGCCAGCAGCTTGGGGACAGTCAATGAGCAGTTCTTC. Translating gives CASSLGTVNEQFF.

This clonotype occurred many times. The chain joins TRBV11-2 to TRBJ2-3, with 7 bases identical to TRBD2. The V gene end was trimmed by 6 bases and the J gene end by 2 bases; junction bases not matched to a gene: 8. There are 15 residues in the CDR3. The germline V gene has CDR1 SGHAT and CDR2 FQNNGV. CDR3 sequence reads: CASSSKRGLTDTQYF. CDR3 nucleotide sequence: TGTGCCAGCAGTTCTAAGCGGGGACTCACAGATACGCAGTATTTT.